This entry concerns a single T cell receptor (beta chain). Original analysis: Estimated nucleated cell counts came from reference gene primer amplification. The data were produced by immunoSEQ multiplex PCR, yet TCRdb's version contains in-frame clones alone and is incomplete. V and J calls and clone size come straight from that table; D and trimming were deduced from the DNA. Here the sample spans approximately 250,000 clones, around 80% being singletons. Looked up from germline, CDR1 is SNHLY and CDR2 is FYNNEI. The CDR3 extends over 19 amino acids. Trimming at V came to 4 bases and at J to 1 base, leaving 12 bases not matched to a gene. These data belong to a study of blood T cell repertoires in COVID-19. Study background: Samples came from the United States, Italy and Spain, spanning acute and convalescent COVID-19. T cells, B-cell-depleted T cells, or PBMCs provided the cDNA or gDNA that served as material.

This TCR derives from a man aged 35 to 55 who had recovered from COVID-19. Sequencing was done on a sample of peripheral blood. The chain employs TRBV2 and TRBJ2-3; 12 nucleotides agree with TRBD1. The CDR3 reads CASSGLPGQGAIRTDTQYF. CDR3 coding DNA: TGTGCCAGCAGTGGTCTTCCGGGACAGGGGGCCATACGCACAGATACGCAGTATTTT.